Listed below are T cell receptor beta chains from one sample, sequenced in a study of T-cell reconstitution after alpha-beta-depleted transplantation in children. TCRdb reprocessed the PCR reads with MiXCR, giving one entry per CDR3 protein. This repertoire shows around 94,000 distinct CDR3 sequences, approximately 6% found once; its top ten account for roughly 6.1%. Specimen: PBMCs, mostly from graft donor cells, collected 60 days after TCRalphabeta/CD19-depleted stem cell transplant. The receptors originated from a female patient between 2 and 15 years old who had a stem cell transplant for Fanconi anemia, so the T cells may come from the graft donor. Both conserved end residues are part of each CDR3. A D gene is named only where the DNA matches it firmly. Clone size appears in some rows only: once, few, many, or a class for an expanded clone.

>TRBV5-1|TRBJ2-7|.|TRBD1
TGCGCCAGCAGCTTGGACGGGGACAGGGTAGAGCAGTACTTC
CASSLDGDRVEQYF
>TRBV5-1|TRBJ2-1|many|.
TGCGCCAGCAGCTTGGAGTCCACTTCCTCCTACAATGAGCAGTTCTTC
CASSLESTSSYNEQFF
>TRBV5-1|TRBJ2-7|few|.
TGCGCCAGCAGCTACGGACACCTCGACGAGCAGTACTTC
CASSYGHLDEQYF
>TRBV5-1|TRBJ2-1|.|TRBD2
TGCGCCAGCAGCTTGTTTCGGGAGGTTAGGTACAATGAGCAGTTCTTC
CASSLFREVRYNEQFF
>TRBV20-1|TRBJ2-1|few|TRBD2
TGCAGTGCTAGATTCGGTAGTGTAGCGGGAGTCGATGAGCAGTTCTTC
CSARFGSVAGVDEQFF
>TRBV5-1|TRBJ2-1|many|TRBD2
TGCGCCAGCAGCTTGGGGACTAGCGGGAGATGGGCCTACAATGAGCAGTTCTTC
CASSLGTSGRWAYNEQFF
>TRBV3-1|TRBJ2-7|.|TRBD1
TGTGCCAGCAGCCAACCCGGGACAGGGACCTACGAGCAGTACTTC
CASSQPGTGTYEQYF
>TRBV12-3/TRBV12-4|TRBJ2-3|few|TRBD2
TGTGCCTGCAGTTTCTCACTAGCGGGAGGAACGGGCACAGATACGCAGTATTTT
CACSFSLAGGTGTDTQYF
>TRBV5-1|TRBJ2-1|.|TRBD2
TGCGCCAGCAGCTCCCCCAGACGTAGACTAGCGGGAGGGCTCAACTACAATGAGCAGTTCTTC
CASSSPRRRLAGGLNYNEQFF
>TRBV19|TRBJ2-1|few|.
TGTGCCAGTAGTACGGACTGGGGCAATGAGCAGTTCTTC
CASSTDWGNEQFF
>TRBV2|TRBJ1-5|.|.
TGTGCCAGCAGTGACTTCAGGGGAAATCAGCCCCAGCATTTT
CASSDFRGNQPQHF
>TRBV25-1|TRBJ2-5|many|.
TGTGCCAGCAGTGAAGGGAAGGGGGGCAGGGAGACCCAGTACTTC
CASSEGKGGRETQYF
>TRBV7-3|TRBJ2-1|many|TRBD2
TGTGCCAGCAGCTCGGGACTAGCGGTTTACGGGGAGCAGTTCTTC
CASSSGLAVYGEQFF
>TRBV12-3/TRBV12-4|TRBJ2-2|few|TRBD2
TGTGCCAGCAGTTTAGAATTTCGCGGGGGGGCAGCCACCGGGGAGCTGTTTTTT
CASSLEFRGGAATGELFF
>TRBV5-1|TRBJ1-2|few|.
TGCGCCAGCAGCTCGGGGGCGCGGGTTGGCTACACCTTC
CASSSGARVGYTF
>TRBV27|TRBJ2-2|many|TRBD2
TGTGCCAGCAGTTTATGGCTAGCGGGCACCACCGGGGAGCTGTTTTTT
CASSLWLAGTTGELFF
>TRBV5-1|TRBJ2-3|once|.
TGCGCCAGCAGCTTGGAGCTCCCAAGCACAGATACGCAGTATTTT
CASSLELPSTDTQYF
>TRBV7-3|TRBJ2-1|few|TRBD1
TGTGCCAGCAGCTTAACGAGACAGGGGCCCTGGAATGAGCAGTTCTTC
CASSLTRQGPWNEQFF
>TRBV30|TRBJ2-7|many|.
TGTGCCTGGAGCCGGGCCTCCTACGAGCAGTACTTC
CAWSRASYEQYF
>TRBV7-2|TRBJ2-5|many|.
TGTGCCAGCAGCTTCTCAGGGCTCCAAGAGACCCAGTACTTC
CASSFSGLQETQYF
>TRBV6-1|TRBJ2-2|many|TRBD2
TGTGCCAGCAGACGGGGACTAGCGGGGGGGCATCCCGGGGAGCTGTTTTTT
CASRRGLAGGHPGELFF
>TRBV28|TRBJ2-2|.|.
TGTGCCAGCAGTTTCCACTCGGGGGTCCTCACCGGGGAGCTGTTTTTT
CASSFHSGVLTGELFF
>TRBV18|TRBJ2-7|.|.
TGTGCCAGCTCACGTACAGAGGCCCACTACGAGCAGTACTTC
CASSRTEAHYEQYF
>TRBV20-1|TRBJ2-7|many|TRBD1
TGCAGTGGGACAGGGGGGTTCGTCGAGCAGTACTTC
CSGTGGFVEQYF
>TRBV28|TRBJ2-6|many|.
TGTGCCAGCAGCCTACAGGGGCGGGGTGGGGCCAACGTCCTGACTTTC
CASSLQGRGGANVLTF
>TRBV29-1|TRBJ1-5|many|.
TGCAGCGTTGCCCCAACTAGCGATCAGCCCCAGCATTTT
CSVAPTSDQPQHF
>TRBV15|TRBJ2-5|many|.
TGTGCCACCAGCGAGACAGTCGCCAGCCAAGAGACCCAGTACTTC
CATSETVASQETQYF
>TRBV6-1|TRBJ1-2|few|.
TGTGCCAGCAGATCTACCGCGGACCCCTATGGCTACACCTTC
CASRSTADPYGYTF
>TRBV20-1|TRBJ1-1|few|.
TGCAGTGCTAGCATCAACAGGTTCGAATCGGCTTTCTTT
CSASINRFESAFF
>TRBV6-5|TRBJ2-2|many|.
TGTGCCAGCAGTTTATTGACTAGCACCGGGGAGCTGTTTTTT
CASSLLTSTGELFF
>TRBV7-2|TRBJ2-1|.|TRBD2
TGTGCCAGCAGCTTAGTAGGCGGGAGGTTCTACAATGAGCAGTTCTTC
CASSLVGGRFYNEQFF